This T cell receptor (beta chain) was sequenced for a study of cytomegalovirus exposure and HLA in healthy donors (dated by TCRdb to about 2017). For the wider study: According to an earlier analysis of a few hundred of the donors, 150 million to 200 million T cells yielded 117 million unique TCR beta sequences and less than 300 Gb of sequence data. About 300 gigabases of sequencing data and tens of millions of unique TCR sequences were included in an early release covering about 700 HLA-typed donors. Of the approximately 400 genotyped donors, roughly 80% fell in the genetic ancestry cluster associated with self-reported Caucasian donors. The study aimed to test whether cataloging public T cell receptors could reveal signatures of past pathogen exposure. The study profiled the T cell repertoires of hundreds of subjects by immunosequencing and related them to cytomegalovirus serostatus. A separate validation cohort of 100 to 150 different subjects was used in addition to the approximately 640-subject first cohort. To predict cytomegalovirus infection status, the study brought together high-throughput TCR immunosequencing, statistical association of individual TCRs with disease status, and machine learning. To study patterns of TCR occurrence, a later analysis re-analyzed previously published TCR beta repertoires from 500 to 850 donors and added high-resolution HLA genotyping. The later analysis used no new phenotypic data to find candidate immune exposures, relying instead on TCR beta sequences and their occurrence across donors. In an earlier analysis of 550 to 700 of the donors, high-throughput TCR beta sequencing was used to judge whether each TCR beta V gene segment behaved as functional or pseudogenic. Alongside the repertoire data, information on donor age, sex, ethnicity and CMV serostatus was compiled. A later genetic analysis used genome-wide SNP genotypes for about 60% of the roughly 700 donors, treating that subset as a discovery cohort. All discovery cohort repertoires had been generated using a single sequencing platform. HLA typing included class I and class II loci at four-digit resolution. Typing coverage differed by locus: A, B, C, DRB1 and DQB1 were typed in about 620-640 donors, DQA1 in around 500, DPA1 in some 570, and DPB1 in 472. Because of strong linkage in the cohort, roughly five DR-DQ haplotypes were treated as single units for association and clustering. Among under 450 genotyped donors of the cohort, an average of about 240,000 unique TCR beta nucleotide sequences were sequenced per donor, roughly a sixth of them non-productive.

General conclusions and limits of the study: For the cohort, immune exposure information was limited to CMV serostatus. Most CMV-associated TCR beta chains appeared to be HLA-restricted in a later analysis, and the HLA associations seemed to be driven largely by CMV exposure. A later analysis associated 17,000 or so TCR beta sequences with specific HLA alleles at a false discovery rate of 0.05. Compared with the 666-donor mean, donors in an Asian-associated ancestry cluster had fewer N-insertions in productive TCRs, according to a later genetic analysis. The earlier analysis of about 600 of the donors excluded 15 to 20 rarely observed V segments, including chromosome 9 orphons, because counts were too low. Broadly in line with IMGT annotations, most TCR beta V segments showed up in productive rearrangements about 87% or about 30% of the time in an earlier analysis of under 700 of the donors. Linkage disequilibrium might explain the correlated functional status among segregating V segments, but an unknown experimental factor could not be excluded. The classifier was reported to diagnose cytomegalovirus status with high specificity and sensitivity in both the original and validation cohorts. HLA typing was unavailable for some donors at each locus, so association tests used only the typed subset. V-gene and J-gene trimming of TCR beta chains was associated with a missense DCLRE1C variant in a later genetic analysis, and the association was replicated in an independent cohort. It was suggested by the authors that the approach could potentially be generalized to other disease states and immunological phenotypes. Some IMGT-functional V segments, including TRBV6-2 and TRBV6-3, could not be distinguished by the 87-base-pair reads and were therefore excluded. In a later analysis, TCR association rates were found to vary across HLA loci, with the most associated TCRs seen for DRB1 alleles and the fewest for HLA-C alleles. A few of the identified cytomegalovirus-associated TCR beta chains were confirmed in vitro to be specific for cytomegalovirus antigens. While some public TCRs were present in many individuals, most TCR sequences turned up only very rarely across donors. Presence/absence analyses assumed roughly uniform sequencing depth across donors, an assumption that may not hold. A further reported finding was that TCR beta sequences accurately predicted the HLA-A and HLA-B alleles for most subjects in the first cohort. A group of highly shared sequence variants was considered likely to be a technical artifact of the sequencing pipeline. Compared with equally common non-associated chains, HLA-associated TCR beta chains in a later analysis were more clonally expanded and had lower generation probabilities. Strong co-occurrence of HLA alleles, especially DR and DQ, made assigning TCR associations to individual alleles difficult. The study gave a list of some 150 TCR beta chains associated with cytomegalovirus. Several of the top co-occurrence clusters appeared to be linked to parvovirus B19, influenza, CMV and Epstein-Barr virus, according to a later analysis. This cohort had only TCR beta chains sequenced, and the lack of alpha or paired-chain data limited which features could be detected.

Libraries were made using the immunoSEQ multiplex PCR assay. For the multiplex PCR, a mixture combining 60 forward primers for TCR Vbeta segments and 13 reverse primers for TCR Jbeta segments was used. The CDR3 region of rearranged TCR beta genes was amplified from genomic DNA by a multiplex PCR assay. Amplified TCR beta libraries were sequenced as 87-base-pair reads on the Illumina HiSeq System. As for the authors' bioinformatics: A later analysis tallied 75 million to 95 million unique TCR beta chains across the approximately 670 repertoires, and some 10 million of those chains were shared by two or more donors. Raw reads were error-corrected and collapsed into unique sequences with a nearest-neighbor algorithm that merged closely related sequences to remove PCR and sequencing errors. CDR3 sequences were aligned to IMGT reference sequences to assign V, D and J gene segments. For a sequence to be retained, a match of at least six nucleotides was required to both a V gene segment and a J gene segment. Rearrangements were called productive when the CDR3 lacked stop codons and stayed in frame with V and J; all others were non-productive. Following IMGT convention, CDR3 was defined as the stretch from the second conserved V-encoded cysteine up to the conserved J-encoded phenylalanine. In an earlier analysis of more than 550 of the donors, sequences lacking an unambiguous match to a single V gene segment were excluded. An earlier analysis of 587 of the donors classified V segments as functional when productive rearrangements were above 56.7% and as segregating when the standard deviation between donors was above 5%. A statistical classification framework was built to diagnose cytomegalovirus status from the catalog of TCR beta chain sequences. In a later analysis, TCR nucleotide sequences were compared against IMGT/GENE-DB human TR gene sequences so that V and J genes could be assigned. A later analysis assigned CDR3 sequences and most-parsimonious VDJ recombination scenarios with the TCRdist pipeline. In a later analysis, each TCR beta chain was defined by its CDR3 amino acid sequence together with its V-gene family, and reads lacking a unique V-gene family were excluded. As a way to deal with suspected cross-contamination and a sequencing artifact, a later analysis dropped over 550 nucleotide sequences that were highly shared and had low generation probability. In a later analysis, a clonal expansion index for each public chain was calculated from normalized within-repertoire ranks of inferred template counts. Generation probabilities in a later analysis came from a VDJ recombination model fitted to out-of-frame rearrangements, and those results were checked against IGoR. A later analysis scored TCR-TCR, TCR-HLA and TCR-CMV co-occurrence with hypergeometric tests, applying a repertoire-size bias correction to TCR pairs. A later analysis estimated false discovery rates by permuting HLA or CMV assignments 20 times. In a later analysis, co-occurring TCRs were grouped with DBSCAN, and TCRdist sequence similarity was added when clustering was performed within HLA-allele-positive subsets. For co-occurrence clustering, repertoires with fewer than 30,000 or more than 120,000 public chains were excluded, along with roughly 5 repertoires with anomalous nucleotide sharing. TCRdb carries this immuneACCESS record with in-frame sequences only. Its versions omit some clonotypes, under half of them owing to an unresolved V gene in the studies checked, with the rest unexplained. Clone size and the V and J calls come from that table; the DNA yielded D and trimming. This sample's table contains 75,000 to 95,000 clones. The biggest ten clones account for approximately 1.4% of the sample.

Reading the germline V gene gives CDR1 MGHRA and CDR2 YSYEKL. The CDR3 runs 16 amino acids, cysteine and phenylalanine included. This entry keeps only the CDR3 DNA: 48 bases, framed from base 1. Trimming leaves V shorter by 4 bases and J shorter by 2 bases, with the junction holding 10 bases beyond the gene matches. With respect to this clone: Its cognate antigen has yet to be identified.

The cohort consisted of some 730 healthy bone marrow donors. At the time of sampling, all cohort members were nominally healthy, though unrecorded immune exposures were likely present. The donor was CMV seronegative and belonged to the group of 380 or so seronegative cohort members. A peripheral blood sample was collected from each donor, and TCR beta sequencing was performed on peripheral blood mononuclear cells. Genomic DNA was extracted from the blood cell samples with the Qiagen DNeasy Blood Extraction Kit. Recombination linked TRBV4-1 to TRBJ2-5, with 7 central nucleotides matching TRBD2. This TCR came from a woman aged 55-69 years in good health and CMV-seronegative. Sequences were obtained from PBMCs. CDR3 loop: CASSPLQLAEQETQYF. The DNA reads as follows: TGCGCCAGCAGCCCATTACAGCTAGCGGAACAAGAGACCCAGTACTTC.